This TCR beta chain was sequenced in a study of blood T cells in healthy people across ages. For the second PCR, which ran for about 7 to 12 cycles, a sample-barcoded 5' primer and a J-beta primer mix were used. MiXCR, applied by TCRdb to the 5' RACE reads, yields one record per CDR3 protein. The table lists 850,000 to 1,300,000 distinct CDR3 sequences, 40% to 45% of them singletons. In the case of this clonotype: Since a much larger clone is just one base distant, this may be a read error.

The TCR was taken from a woman aged 55-75 years in good health. The sequencing input was blood.

The CDR3 DNA reads TGTGCCAGCAATGCAGGGACGGGCGAGCAGTACTTC. Translating gives CASNAGTGEQYF. The chain links TRBV7-9 to TRBJ2-7; D possibly uses TRBD1 or TRBD2 (5 bases each). The CDR3 loop spans 12 amino acids. In germline, CDR1 is SEHNR, CDR2 FQNEAQ (reference sequence). V dropped 7 bases and J dropped 6 bases, with 13 bases sitting between them. The variable domain in full, completed from reference TRBV7-9 and TRBJ2-7, reads DTGVSQNPRHKITKRGQNVTFRCDPISEHNRLYWYRQTLGQGPEFLTYFQNEAQLEKSRLLSDRFSAERPKGSFSTLEIQRTEQGDSAMYLCASNAGTGEQYFGPGTRLTVT.